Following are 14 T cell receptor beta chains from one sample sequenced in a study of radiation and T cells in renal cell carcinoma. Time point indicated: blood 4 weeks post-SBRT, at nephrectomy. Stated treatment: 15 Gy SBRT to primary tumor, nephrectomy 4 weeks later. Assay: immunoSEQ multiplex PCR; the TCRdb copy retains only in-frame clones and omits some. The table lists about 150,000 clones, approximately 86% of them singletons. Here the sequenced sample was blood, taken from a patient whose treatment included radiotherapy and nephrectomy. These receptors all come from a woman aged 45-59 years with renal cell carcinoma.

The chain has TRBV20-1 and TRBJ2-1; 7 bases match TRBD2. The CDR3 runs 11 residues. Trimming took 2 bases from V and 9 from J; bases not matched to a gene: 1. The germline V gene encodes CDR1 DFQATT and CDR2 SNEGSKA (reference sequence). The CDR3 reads CSARPGGEQFF. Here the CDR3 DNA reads TGCAGTGCTAGACCGGGGGGTGAGCAGTTCTTC.

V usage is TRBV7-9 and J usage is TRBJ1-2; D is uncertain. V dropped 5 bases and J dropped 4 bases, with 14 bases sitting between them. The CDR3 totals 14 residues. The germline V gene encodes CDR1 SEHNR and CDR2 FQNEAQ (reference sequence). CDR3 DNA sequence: TGTGCCAGCAGCCCGACGGGTATCGGCTATGGCTACACCTTC. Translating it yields CASSPTGIGYGYTF.

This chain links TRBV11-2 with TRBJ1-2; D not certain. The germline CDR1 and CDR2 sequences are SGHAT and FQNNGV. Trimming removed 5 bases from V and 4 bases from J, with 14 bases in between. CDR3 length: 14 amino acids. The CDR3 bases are TGTGCCAGCAGCACTAGCGGGCCGACCTATGGCTACACCTTC. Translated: CASSTSGPTYGYTF.

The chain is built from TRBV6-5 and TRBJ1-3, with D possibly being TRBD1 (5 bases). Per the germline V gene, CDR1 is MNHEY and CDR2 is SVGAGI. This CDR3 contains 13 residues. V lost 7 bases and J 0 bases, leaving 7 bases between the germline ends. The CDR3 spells CASIGASGNTIYF. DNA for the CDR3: TGTGCCAGCATTGGGGCCTCTGGAAACACCATATATTTT.

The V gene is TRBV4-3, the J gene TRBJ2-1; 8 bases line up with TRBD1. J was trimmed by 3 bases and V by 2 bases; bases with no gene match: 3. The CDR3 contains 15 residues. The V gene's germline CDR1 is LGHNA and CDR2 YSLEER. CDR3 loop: CASSQTGQGYNEQFF. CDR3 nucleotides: TGCGCCAGCAGCCAAACAGGACAGGGCTACAATGAGCAGTTCTTC.

DNA for the CDR3: TGTGCCAGCAGATCCGGGACAGGGTACGAGCAGTACTTC. It yields the protein CASRSGTGYEQYF. The chain links TRBV25-1 to TRBJ2-7; the match to TRBD1 covers 9 bases. The CDR3 consists of 13 residues. The germline V gene has CDR1 MGHDK and CDR2 SYGVNS. Losses at the gene ends were 6 bases for V and 4 bases for J; bases not matched to a gene: 4.

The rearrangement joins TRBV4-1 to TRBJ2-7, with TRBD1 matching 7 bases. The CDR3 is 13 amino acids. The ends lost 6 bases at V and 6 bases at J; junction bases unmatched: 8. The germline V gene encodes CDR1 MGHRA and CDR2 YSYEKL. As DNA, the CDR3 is TGCGCCAGCAGAGCTGACAGGGTGAGCGAGCAGTACTTC. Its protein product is CASRADRVSEQYF.

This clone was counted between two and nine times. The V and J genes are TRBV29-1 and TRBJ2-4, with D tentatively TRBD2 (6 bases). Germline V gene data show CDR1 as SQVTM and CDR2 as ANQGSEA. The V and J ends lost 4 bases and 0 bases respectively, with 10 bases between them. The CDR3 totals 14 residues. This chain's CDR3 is CSVGWDLAKNIQYF. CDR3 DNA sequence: TGCAGCGTTGGTTGGGACTTAGCCAAAAACATTCAGTACTTC. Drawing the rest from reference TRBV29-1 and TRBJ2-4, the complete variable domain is SAVISQKPSRDICQRGTSLTIQCQVDSQVTMMFWYRQQPGQSLTLIATANQGSEATYESGFVIDKFPISRPNLTFSTLTVSNMSPEDSSIYLCSVGWDLAKNIQYFGAGTRLSVL.

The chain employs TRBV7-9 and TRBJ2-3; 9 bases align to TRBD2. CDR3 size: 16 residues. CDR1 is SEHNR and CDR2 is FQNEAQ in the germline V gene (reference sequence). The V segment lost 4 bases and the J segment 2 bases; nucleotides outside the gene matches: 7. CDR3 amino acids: CASSSGLAGSTDTQYF. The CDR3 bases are TGTGCCAGCAGCTCCGGGCTAGCGGGATCCACAGATACGCAGTATTTT.

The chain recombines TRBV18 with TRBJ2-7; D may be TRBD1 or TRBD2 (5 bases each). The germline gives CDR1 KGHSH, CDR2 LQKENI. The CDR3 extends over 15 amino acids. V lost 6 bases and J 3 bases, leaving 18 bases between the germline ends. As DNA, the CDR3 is TGTGCCAGCTCGGAAGGTGAGGGGTCTAGCTACGAGCAGTACTTC. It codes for CASSEGEGSSYEQYF.

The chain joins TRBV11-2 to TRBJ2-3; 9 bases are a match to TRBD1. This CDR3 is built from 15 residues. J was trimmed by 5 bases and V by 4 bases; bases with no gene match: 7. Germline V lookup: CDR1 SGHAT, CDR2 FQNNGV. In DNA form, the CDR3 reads TGTGCCAGCAGCTCGCCGGGACAGGGTATAGATACGCAGTATTTT. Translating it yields CASSSPGQGIDTQYF.

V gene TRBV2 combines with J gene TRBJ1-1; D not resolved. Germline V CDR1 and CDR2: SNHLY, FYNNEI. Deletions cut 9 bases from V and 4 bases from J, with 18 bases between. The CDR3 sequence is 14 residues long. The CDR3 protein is CARNPSGYGTEAFF. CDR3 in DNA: TGTGCCAGAAACCCATCGGGCTATGGCACTGAAGCTTTCTTT. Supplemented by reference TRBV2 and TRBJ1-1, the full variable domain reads EPEVTQTPSHQVTQMGQEVILRCVPISNHLYFYWYRQILGQKVEFLVSFYNNEISEKSEIFDDQFSVERPDGSNFTLKIRSTKLEDSAMYFCARNPSGYGTEAFFGQGTRLTVV.

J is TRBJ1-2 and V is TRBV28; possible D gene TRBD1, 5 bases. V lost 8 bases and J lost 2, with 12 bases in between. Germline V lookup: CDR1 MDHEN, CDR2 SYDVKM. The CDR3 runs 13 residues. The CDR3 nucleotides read TGTGCCAGCCGGGGACCCAGCAACTATGGCTACACCTTC. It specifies CASRGPSNYGYTF.

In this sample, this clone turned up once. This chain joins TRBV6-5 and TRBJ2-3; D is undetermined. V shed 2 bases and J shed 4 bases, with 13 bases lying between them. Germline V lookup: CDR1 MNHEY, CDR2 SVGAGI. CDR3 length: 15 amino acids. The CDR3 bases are TGTGCCAGCAGTTACAACGAGGAGTGGCCAGATACGCAGTATTTT. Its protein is CASSYNEEWPDTQYF.